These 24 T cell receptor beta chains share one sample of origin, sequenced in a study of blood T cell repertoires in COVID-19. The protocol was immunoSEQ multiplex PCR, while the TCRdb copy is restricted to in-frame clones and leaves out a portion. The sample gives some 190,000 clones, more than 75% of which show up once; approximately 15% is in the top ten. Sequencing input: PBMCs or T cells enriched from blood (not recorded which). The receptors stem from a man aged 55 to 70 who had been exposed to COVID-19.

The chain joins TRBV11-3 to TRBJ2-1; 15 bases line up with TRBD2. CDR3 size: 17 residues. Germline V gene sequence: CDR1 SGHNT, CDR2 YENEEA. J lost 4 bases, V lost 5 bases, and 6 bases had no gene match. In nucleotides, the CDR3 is TGTGCCAGCAGCGCTGGACTAGCGGGAGGGTCATACAATGAGCAGTTCTTC. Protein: CASSAGLAGGSYNEQFF.

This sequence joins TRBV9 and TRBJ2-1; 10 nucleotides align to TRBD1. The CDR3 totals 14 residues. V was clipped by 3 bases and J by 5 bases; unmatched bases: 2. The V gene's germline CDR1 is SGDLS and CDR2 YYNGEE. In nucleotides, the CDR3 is TGTGCCAGCAGCGCGGACAGGGGGGACAATGAGCAGTTCTTC. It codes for CASSADRGDNEQFF.

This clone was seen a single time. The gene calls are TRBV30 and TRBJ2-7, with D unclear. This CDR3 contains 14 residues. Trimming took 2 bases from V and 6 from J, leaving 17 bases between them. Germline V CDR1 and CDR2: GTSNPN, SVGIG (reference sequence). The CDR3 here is CAWSSPGVAGEQYF. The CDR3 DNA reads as TGTGCCTGGAGTAGTCCCGGAGTAGCCGGCGAGCAGTACTTC.

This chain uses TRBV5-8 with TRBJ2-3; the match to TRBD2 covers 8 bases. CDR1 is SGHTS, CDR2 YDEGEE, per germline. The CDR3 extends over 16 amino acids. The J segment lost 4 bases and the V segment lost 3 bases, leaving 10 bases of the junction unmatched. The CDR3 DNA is TGTGCCAGCAGCTGGGCCGGGACTAGTGGTTCAGATACGCAGTATTTT. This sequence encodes CASSWAGTSGSDTQYF.

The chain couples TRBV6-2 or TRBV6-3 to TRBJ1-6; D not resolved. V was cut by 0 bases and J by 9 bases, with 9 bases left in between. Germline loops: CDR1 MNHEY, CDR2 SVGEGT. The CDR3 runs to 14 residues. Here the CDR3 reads CASSYSRRGSPLHF. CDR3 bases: TGTGCCAGCAGTTACTCGAGGCGCGGTTCACCCCTCCACTTT.

CDR3 residues: CASSPSDREDGYTF. The CDR3 DNA reads TGTGCCAGCAGCCCGTCCGACAGGGAGGATGGCTACACCTTC. This sequence joins TRBV4-2 and TRBJ1-2; 7 bases match TRBD1. CDR3 length equals 14 residues. The trim removed 4 bases at V and 6 bases at J, leaving 8 bases unmatched. Germline lookup yields CDR1 LGHNA and CDR2 YNFKEQ.

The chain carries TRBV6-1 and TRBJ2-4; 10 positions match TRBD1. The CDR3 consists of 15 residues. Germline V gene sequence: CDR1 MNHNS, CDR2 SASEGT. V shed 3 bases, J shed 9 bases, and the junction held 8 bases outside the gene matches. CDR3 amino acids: CASSDGTGDWVIQYF. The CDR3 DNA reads TGTGCCAGCAGTGATGGGACAGGGGATTGGGTCATTCAGTACTTC.

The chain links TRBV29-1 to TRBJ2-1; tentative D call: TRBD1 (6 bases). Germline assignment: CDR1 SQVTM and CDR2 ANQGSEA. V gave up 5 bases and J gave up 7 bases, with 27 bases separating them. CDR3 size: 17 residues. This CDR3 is CSVQSSLLRLGGNEQFF. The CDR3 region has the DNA TGCAGCGTTCAATCTTCCTTATTGCGTCTAGGGGGAAATGAGCAGTTCTTC.

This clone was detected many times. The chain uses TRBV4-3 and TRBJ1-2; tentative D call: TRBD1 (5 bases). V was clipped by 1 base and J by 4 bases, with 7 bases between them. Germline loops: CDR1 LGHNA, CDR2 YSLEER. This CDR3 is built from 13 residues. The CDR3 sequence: CASSQGDSYGYTF. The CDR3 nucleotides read TGCGCCAGCAGCCAAGGAGACAGCTATGGCTACACCTTC.

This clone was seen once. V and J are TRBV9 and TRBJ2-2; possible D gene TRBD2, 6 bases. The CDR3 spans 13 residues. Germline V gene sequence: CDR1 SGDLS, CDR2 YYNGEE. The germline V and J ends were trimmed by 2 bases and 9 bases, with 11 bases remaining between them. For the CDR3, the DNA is TGTGCCAGCAGCGTGGGACTGCCCCGGGAGCTGTTTTTT. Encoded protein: CASSVGLPRELFF.

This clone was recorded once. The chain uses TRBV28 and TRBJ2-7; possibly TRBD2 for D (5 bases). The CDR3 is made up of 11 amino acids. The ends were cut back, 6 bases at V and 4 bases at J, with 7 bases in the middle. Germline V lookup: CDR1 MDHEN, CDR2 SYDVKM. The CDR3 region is CASSLAYEQYF. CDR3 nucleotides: TGTGCCAGCAGCCTAGCTTACGAGCAGTACTTC.

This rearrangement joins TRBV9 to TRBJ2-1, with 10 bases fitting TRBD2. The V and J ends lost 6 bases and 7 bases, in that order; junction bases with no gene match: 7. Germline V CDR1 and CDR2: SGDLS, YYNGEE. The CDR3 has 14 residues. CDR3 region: CASNLAGVRNEQFF. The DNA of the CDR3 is TGTGCCAGCAACCTAGCGGGAGTTAGGAATGAGCAGTTCTTC.

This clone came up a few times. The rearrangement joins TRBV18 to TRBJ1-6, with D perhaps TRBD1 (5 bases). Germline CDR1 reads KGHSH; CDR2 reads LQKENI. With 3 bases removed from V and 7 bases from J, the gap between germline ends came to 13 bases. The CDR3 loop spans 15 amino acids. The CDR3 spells CASSPLGLENSPLHF. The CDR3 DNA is TGTGCCAGCTCACCTTTGGGACTGGAGAATTCACCCCTCCACTTT.

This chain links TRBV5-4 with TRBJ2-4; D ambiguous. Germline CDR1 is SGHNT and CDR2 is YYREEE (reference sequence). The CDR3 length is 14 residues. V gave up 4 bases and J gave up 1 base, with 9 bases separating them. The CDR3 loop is CASSLRSAKNIQYF. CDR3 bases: TGTGCCAGCAGCCTTCGGTCTGCCAAAAACATTCAGTACTTC.

CDR3 nucleotide sequence: TGTGCCAGCAGCTGGGAGGGAAGGGACCAATTCTCCTACGAGCAGTACTTC. Its translation: CASSWEGRDQFSYEQYF. V and J are TRBV11-2 and TRBJ2-7; 7 bases are a match to TRBD2. Germline lookup yields CDR1 SGHAT and CDR2 FQNNGV. This CDR3 comprises 17 residues. Trimming at V came to 4 bases and at J to 0 bases, leaving 12 bases not matched to a gene.

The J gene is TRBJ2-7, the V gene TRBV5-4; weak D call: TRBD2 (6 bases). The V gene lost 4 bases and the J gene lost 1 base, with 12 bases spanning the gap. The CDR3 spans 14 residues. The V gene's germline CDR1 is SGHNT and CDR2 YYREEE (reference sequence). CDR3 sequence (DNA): TGTGCCAGCAGCCCAGCGGGCAGGTCCTACGAGCAGTACTTC. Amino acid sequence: CASSPAGRSYEQYF. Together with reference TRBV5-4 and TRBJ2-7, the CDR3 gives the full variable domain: ETGVTQSPTHLIKTRGQQVTLRCSSQSGHNTVSWYQQALGQGPQFIFQYYREEENGRGNFPPRFSGLQFPNYSSELNVNALELDDSALYLCASSPAGRSYEQYFGPGTRLTVT.

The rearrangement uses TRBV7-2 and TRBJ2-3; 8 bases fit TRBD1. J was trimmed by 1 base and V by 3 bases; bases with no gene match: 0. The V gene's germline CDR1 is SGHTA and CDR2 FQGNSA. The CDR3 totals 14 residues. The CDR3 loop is CASSLGQGTDTQYF. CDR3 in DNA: TGTGCCAGCAGCTTGGGACAGGGCACAGATACGCAGTATTTT.

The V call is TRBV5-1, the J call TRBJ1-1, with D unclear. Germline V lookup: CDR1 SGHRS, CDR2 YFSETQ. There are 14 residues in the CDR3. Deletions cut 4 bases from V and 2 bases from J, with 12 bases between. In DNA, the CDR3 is TGCGCCAGCAGCACTAGGACGGTCAACACTGAAGCTTTCTTT. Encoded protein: CASSTRTVNTEAFF.

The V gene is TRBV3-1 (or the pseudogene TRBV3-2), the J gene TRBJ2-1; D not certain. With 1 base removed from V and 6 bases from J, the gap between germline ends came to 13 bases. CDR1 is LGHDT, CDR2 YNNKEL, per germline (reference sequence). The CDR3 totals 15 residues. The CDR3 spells CASSQGKHYVNEQFF. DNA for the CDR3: TGTGCCAGCAGCCAAGGGAAACACTACGTCAATGAGCAGTTCTTC.

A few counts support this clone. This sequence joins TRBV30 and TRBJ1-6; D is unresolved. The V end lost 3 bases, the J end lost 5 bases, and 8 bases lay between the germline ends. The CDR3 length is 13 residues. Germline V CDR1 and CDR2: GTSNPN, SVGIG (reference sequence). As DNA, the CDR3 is TGTGCCTGGAGCAATCAGGATAATTCACCCCTCCACTTT. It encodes CAWSNQDNSPLHF.

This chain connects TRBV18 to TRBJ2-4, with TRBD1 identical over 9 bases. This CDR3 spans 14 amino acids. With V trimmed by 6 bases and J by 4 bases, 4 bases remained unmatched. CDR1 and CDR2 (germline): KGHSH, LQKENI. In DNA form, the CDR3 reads TGTGCCAGCTCCCGGGACAGGGTAAAAAACATTCAGTACTTC. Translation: CASSRDRVKNIQYF.

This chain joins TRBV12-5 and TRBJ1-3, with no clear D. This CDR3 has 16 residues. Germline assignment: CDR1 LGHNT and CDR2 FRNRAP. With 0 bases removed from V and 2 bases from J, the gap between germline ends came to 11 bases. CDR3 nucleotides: TGTGCTAGTGGTTTGGTCCCTCCGGGTGCTGGAAACACCATATATTTT. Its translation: CASGLVPPGAGNTIYF.

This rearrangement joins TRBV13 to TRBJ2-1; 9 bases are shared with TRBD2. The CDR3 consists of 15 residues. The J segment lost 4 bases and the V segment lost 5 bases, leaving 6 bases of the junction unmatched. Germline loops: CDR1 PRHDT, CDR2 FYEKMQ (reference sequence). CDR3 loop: CASSEGLAEYNEQFF. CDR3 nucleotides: TGTGCCAGCAGCGAGGGACTAGCAGAGTACAATGAGCAGTTCTTC. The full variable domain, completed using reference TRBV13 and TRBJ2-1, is AAGVIQSPRHLIKEKRETATLKCYPIPRHDTVYWYQQGPGQDPQFLISFYEKMQSDKGSIPDRFSAQQFSDYHSELNMSSLELGDSALYFCASSEGLAEYNEQFFGPGTRLTVL.

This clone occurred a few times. As DNA, the CDR3 is TGTGCCAGCAGCCCCAAACAGGGTCTCGGCTATGGCTACACCTTC. Its translation is CASSPKQGLGYGYTF. V usage is TRBV9 and J usage is TRBJ1-2; D is perhaps TRBD1 (6 bases). This CDR3 region has 15 residues. Deletions cut 4 bases from V and 4 bases from J, with 17 bases between. CDR1 and CDR2 from the germline V gene are SGDLS and YYNGEE.